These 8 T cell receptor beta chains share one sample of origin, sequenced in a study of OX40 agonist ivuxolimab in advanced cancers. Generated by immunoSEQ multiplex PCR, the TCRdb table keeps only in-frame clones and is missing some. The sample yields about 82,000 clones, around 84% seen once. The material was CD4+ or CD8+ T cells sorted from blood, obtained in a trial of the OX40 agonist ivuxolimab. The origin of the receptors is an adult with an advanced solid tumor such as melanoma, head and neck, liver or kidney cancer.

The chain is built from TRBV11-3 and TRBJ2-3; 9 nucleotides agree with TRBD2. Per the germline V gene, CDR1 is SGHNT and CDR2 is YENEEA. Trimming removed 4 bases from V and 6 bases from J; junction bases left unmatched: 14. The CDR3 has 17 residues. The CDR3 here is CASSYARSGGDVDTQYF. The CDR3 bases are TGTGCCAGCAGCTACGCACGTAGCGGGGGAGATGTGGATACGCAGTATTTT.

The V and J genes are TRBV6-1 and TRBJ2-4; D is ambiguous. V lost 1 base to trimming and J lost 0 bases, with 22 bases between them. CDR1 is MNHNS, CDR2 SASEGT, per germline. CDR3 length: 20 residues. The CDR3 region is CASSEVVWSDTQLAKNIQYF. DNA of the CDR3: TGTGCCAGCAGTGAAGTAGTTTGGAGCGATACACAACTAGCCAAAAACATTCAGTACTTC.

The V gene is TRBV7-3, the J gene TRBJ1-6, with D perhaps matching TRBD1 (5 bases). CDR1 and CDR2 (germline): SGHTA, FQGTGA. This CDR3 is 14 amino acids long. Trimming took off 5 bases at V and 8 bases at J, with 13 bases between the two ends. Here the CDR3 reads CASSPGTAYSPLHF. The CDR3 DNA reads TGTGCCAGCAGCCCAGGGACCGCCTATTCACCCCTCCACTTT.

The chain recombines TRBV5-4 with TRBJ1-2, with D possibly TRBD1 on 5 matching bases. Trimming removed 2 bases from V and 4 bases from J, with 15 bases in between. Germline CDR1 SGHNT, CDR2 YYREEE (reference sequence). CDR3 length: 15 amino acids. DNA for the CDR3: TGTGCCAGCAGCTTTTTTGGGGCGCGGGTCTATGGCTACACCTTC. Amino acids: CASSFFGARVYGYTF. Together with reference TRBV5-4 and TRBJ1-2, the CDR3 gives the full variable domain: ETGVTQSPTHLIKTRGQQVTLRCSSQSGHNTVSWYQQALGQGPQFIFQYYREEENGRGNFPPRFSGLQFPNYSSELNVNALELDDSALYLCASSFFGARVYGYTFGSGTRLTVV.

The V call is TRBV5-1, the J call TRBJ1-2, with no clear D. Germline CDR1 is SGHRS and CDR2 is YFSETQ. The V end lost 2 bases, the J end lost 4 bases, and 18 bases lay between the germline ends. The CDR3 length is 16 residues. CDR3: CASSFNYPPTLYGYTF. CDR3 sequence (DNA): TGCGCCAGCAGCTTCAATTACCCGCCAACCCTCTATGGCTACACCTTC.

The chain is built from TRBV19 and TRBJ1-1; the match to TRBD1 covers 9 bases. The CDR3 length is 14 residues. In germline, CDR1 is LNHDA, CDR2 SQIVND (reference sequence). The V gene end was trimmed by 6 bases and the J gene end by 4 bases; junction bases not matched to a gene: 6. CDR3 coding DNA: TGTGCCAGTAGCGACAGGGGGAGGGCCACTGAAGCTTTCTTT. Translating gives CASSDRGRATEAFF.

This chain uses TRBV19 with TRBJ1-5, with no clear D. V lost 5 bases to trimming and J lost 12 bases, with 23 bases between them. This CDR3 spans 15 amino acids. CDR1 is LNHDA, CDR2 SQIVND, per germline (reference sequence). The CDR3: CASSLHIVGSLGQHF. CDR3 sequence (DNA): TGTGCCAGTAGTCTCCATATCGTGGGAAGTTTGGGCCAGCATTTT.

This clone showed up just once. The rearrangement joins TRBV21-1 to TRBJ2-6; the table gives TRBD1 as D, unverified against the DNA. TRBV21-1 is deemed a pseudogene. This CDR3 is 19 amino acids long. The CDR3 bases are TGTGCCAGCAGCAAAGGGGATCCAGGGCGAGACCCTGGGGCCAACGTCCTGACTTTC. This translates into CASSKGDPGRDPGANVLTF.